This T cell receptor (beta chain) was recovered during a study of CD8+ T cells in alopecia areata (dated by TCRdb to the late 2010s). With respect to the entire study: To study T cell clonal expansion in alopecia areata, the researchers applied high-throughput TCRbeta sequencing to both the C3H/HeJ mouse model and human patients. Human TCRbeta sequencing covered scalp tissue and sorted CD4+ and CD8+ peripheral blood T cells from patchy and totalis/universalis alopecia areata patients and healthy controls. Clonality in the scalp was compared among normal scalp (n=4), patchy alopecia areata scalp (n=8), and alopecia totalis/universalis scalp (n=8). RNA was extracted with the PAXgene miRNA kit for fixed scalp, the miRNeasy kit for PBMCs, and the RNeasy kit for mouse skin. TCRbeta CDR3 regions were amplified by immunoSEQ multiplex PCR with 35 Vbeta forward and 13 Jbeta reverse primers. Overall study results and their limits: Scalp TCR repertoire analysis is complicated because resident alphabeta T cells in normal human skin are also sequenced, whereas mouse skin is dominated by gammadelta T cells. Lesional scalp, especially in alopecia totalis/universalis, showed higher clonality and more expanded CD8+ clones than normal scalp, suggesting antigenic drive. Shared TCR sequences between patients were less evident than in mice, which may be partly attributable to HLA diversity in the patient population.

The library was prepared using the immunoSEQ multiplex PCR assay. To provide template for TCR sequencing, every sample had RNA extracted and reverse transcribed into cDNA. First-strand cDNA was synthesized with SuperScript III using a 2:1 mix of oligo-dT and random hexamers. A synthetic immune receptor repertoire was used to assess amplification bias, and residual bias was removed computationally. The paper's data handling went like this. Raw reads were preprocessed for error removal, and CDR3 was defined according to IMGT conventions as running from the conserved cysteine to phenylalanine. Clonality was calculated as 1 minus Shannon entropy normalized by log2 of the number of productive unique TCRs. Scalp TCRbeta sequences were cross-referenced with sorted blood CD4 and CD8 repertoires so that the CD4 or CD8 identity of scalp clones could be inferred. The source is immuneACCESS, and TCRdb retained only in-frame sequences with V and J called. Part of the clones is not carried over; for the studies checked, unresolved V genes explain less than half of this, and the remainder is unexplained. The DNA was the basis for D and trimming; V, J and clone size are from that table. A total of 90,000 to 150,000 clones appear in this sample, 55% to 80% of them only once. The ten most abundant clones make up 2.8% of the sample.

The CDR3 measures 12 amino acids from cysteine to phenylalanine. Solely the CDR3 DNA is kept, with 36 bases framed from the first base. V is reduced by 6 bases and J by 4 bases, leaving a spacing of 12 bases between them. CDR1 and CDR2, looked up from the germline V gene, are SQVTM and ANQGSEA. PBMCs were isolated by density centrifugation and stained for CD3, CD4 and CD8, and CD4+ and CD8+ T cells were sorted on a FACSAria. Unaffected controls provided scalp biopsies and blood samples. As for this clone: The specificity of this receptor is unknown. One base away there is no much larger clone; base qualities are not given.

The specimen was CD4+ T cells sorted from blood. This receptor was taken from a human donor in good health. This chain is built from TRBV29-1 and TRBJ1-2; TRBD1 could be the D gene, as 5 bases match. This receptor has the CDR3 CSVNQGAYGYTF. The DNA is TGCAGCGTAAACCAGGGTGCCTATGGCTACACCTTC.